This T cell receptor (beta chain) stems from a study of blood T cell repertoires in COVID-19 (dated by TCRdb to 2018 to 2020). Context from the whole study: The collaborator samples originated in the United States, Italy and Spain and spanned the acute and convalescent phases of COVID-19. A freely available public database, intended as a resource for researchers studying the immune response to SARS-CoV-2, is where the repertoires were released. Samples were obtained from the ongoing ImmuneRACE study (first 160 participants) and from 1,200 or so subjects provided by 6 global collaborators. HLA class I and class II types, where available, came from metadata supplied by the sample provider rather than from assay-based typing. Deeply sampled blood TCRbeta repertoires from subjects exposed to, actively infected with, or recovered from COVID-19 were included in the dataset. A de-identified subject ID, COVID-19 status, age in years and sex were almost always included in the sample metadata. The prospective study material was composed of cDNA or gDNA derived from T cells, B-cell-depleted T cells, or PBMCs.

Broad study findings and their caveats: The quantity of clinical and demographic metadata differed by source and by participant and was supplied without curation.

In Seattle, one collaborating source enrolled patients while the infection was active and tracked those patients longitudinally over the course of disease. The collaborating institutions used their own protocols to collect whole blood in K2EDTA tubes. For TCRbeta analysis, collaborator samples were shipped as frozen whole blood, as isolated PBMCs, or as DNA extracted from either sample type. TCRbeta CDR3 regions were amplified from genomic DNA using the immunoSEQ Assay, a bias-controlled multiplex PCR. The study's processing was this. The number of nucleated cells in each sample was estimated by amplification of reference gene primers within the assay. Sequence reads were collapsed and filtered to measure the absolute abundance of every unique TCRbeta CDR3 rearrangement. For each sample, productive Simpson clonality was calculated as the square root of Simpson's diversity index across productive rearrangements. Here the immuneACCESS table is served through TCRdb, limited to in-frame sequences with V and J called. Missing clones are a known gap in these copies; in checked studies unresolved V genes cover under half, and the rest lacks a known reason. V and J calls and clone size are given by that table; D and trimming were obtained from the DNA. Here the sample has 300,000 or so clones; roughly nine tenths occur a single time. Of the sample, approximately 2% is held by the ten largest clones.

Notes on this clone: It lacks a known antigen. The record has no base qualities; no much larger clone is one base away.

Germline trimming amounts to 8 bases on V and 8 bases on J, with 12 as the count of junction bases outside the gene matches. From its cysteine to its phenylalanine, the CDR3 spans 15 amino acids. The entry retains the CDR3 DNA only, 45 bases that are in frame from base 1. Based on the germline V gene, the CDR1 and CDR2 sequences are ENHRY and SYGVKD. What was sequenced was peripheral blood. The receptor's source is a young woman with COVID-19, enrolled during active disease. Here the chain combines TRBV10-3 and TRBJ1-6, with 7 middle bases fitting TRBD1. The CDR3 here reads CAIGARTGDDSPLHF. The DNA reads TGTGCCATCGGGGCTCGGACAGGCGACGATTCACCCCTCCACTTT.